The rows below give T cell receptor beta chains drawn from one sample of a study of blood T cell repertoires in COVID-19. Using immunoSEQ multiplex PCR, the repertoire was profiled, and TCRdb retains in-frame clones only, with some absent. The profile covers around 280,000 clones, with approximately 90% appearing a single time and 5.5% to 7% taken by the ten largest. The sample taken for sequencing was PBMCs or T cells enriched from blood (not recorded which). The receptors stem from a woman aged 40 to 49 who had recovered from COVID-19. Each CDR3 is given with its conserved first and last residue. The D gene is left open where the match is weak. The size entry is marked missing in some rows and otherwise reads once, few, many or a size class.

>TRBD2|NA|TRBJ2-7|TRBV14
TGTGCCAGCAGCCAAGATTGGACTAGCGGGACCCCCGAGTACTTC
CASSQDWTSGTPEYF
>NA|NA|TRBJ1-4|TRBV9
TGTGCCAGCAGCGAGACAGTACTTAATGAAAAACTGTTTTTT
CASSETVLNEKLFF
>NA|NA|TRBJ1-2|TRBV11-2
TGTGCCATTCTACGGGGGGCAGGCTACACCTTC
CAILRGAGYTF
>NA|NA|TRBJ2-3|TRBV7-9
TGTGCCAGCAGCTTAGTATGGCACACAGATACGCAGTATTTT
CASSLVWHTDTQYF
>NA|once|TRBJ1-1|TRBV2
TGTGCCAGCAGTTTAGACATGAACACTGAAGCTTTCTTT
CASSLDMNTEAFF
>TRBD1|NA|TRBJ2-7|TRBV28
TGTGCCAGCAGATTAGGGACAGGCGCATACGAGCAGTACTTC
CASRLGTGAYEQYF
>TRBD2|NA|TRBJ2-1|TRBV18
TGTGCCAGCTCACCCCGAAGTAGCGGGAACCACAATGAGCAGTTCTTC
CASSPRSSGNHNEQFF
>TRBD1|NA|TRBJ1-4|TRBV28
TGTGCCAGCAGTTACGGGACAGGGACCGAAAAACTGTTTTTT
CASSYGTGTEKLFF
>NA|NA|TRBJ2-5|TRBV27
TGTGCCAGCAGTTCGCGGGGGCTAGGGGGAGAGACCCAGTACTTC
CASSSRGLGGETQYF
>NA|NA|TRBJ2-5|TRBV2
TGTGCCAGCAGTGAAGGGCAGCAAGAGACCCAGTACTTC
CASSEGQQETQYF
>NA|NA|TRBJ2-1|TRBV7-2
TGTGCCAGCAGCTTAGTGCGGGCCACCTACAATGAGCAGTTCTTC
CASSLVRATYNEQFF
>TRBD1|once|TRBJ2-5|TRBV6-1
TGTGCCAGCAGTGAATACGCAGGGGGCGGGGAGACCCAGTACTTC
CASSEYAGGGETQYF
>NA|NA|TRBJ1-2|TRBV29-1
TGCAGCGTTTCGCCCGGGACACTCGGCTCCCTATATGGCTACACCTTC
CSVSPGTLGSLYGYTF
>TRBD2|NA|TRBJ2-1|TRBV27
TGTGCCGTCAATACGGTGACTAGCGGAAGCAATGAGCAGTTCTTC
CAVNTVTSGSNEQFF
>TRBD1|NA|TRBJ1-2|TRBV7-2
TGTGCCAGCAGCTCCCGGGACAGGGGGTCGGACTATGGCTACACCTTC
CASSSRDRGSDYGYTF
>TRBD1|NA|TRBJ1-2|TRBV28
TGTGCCAGCACCTTAGGACAGGGGAGCTATGGCTACACCTTC
CASTLGQGSYGYTF
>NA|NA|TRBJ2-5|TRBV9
TGTGCCAGCAGCGTCCAGGGCGCGAGCCAAGAGACCCAGTACTTC
CASSVQGASQETQYF
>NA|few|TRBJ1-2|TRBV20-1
TGCAGAGCGGGTTCGGGCGAGGGCTACACCTTC
CRAGSGEGYTF
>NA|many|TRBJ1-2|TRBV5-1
TGCGCCAACCCGGGTCATGGCTACACCTTC
CANPGHGYTF
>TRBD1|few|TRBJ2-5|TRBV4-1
TGCGCCAGCAGCCAAGATGACAGGGGCCAAGAGACCCAGTACTTC
CASSQDDRGQETQYF
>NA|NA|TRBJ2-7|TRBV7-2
TGTGCCAGCCAAAGCGGAGAGTTAGGGTCCTACGAGCAGTACTTC
CASQSGELGSYEQYF
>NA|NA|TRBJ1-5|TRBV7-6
TGTGCCAGCAGCTTATCGGGGTATCAGCCCCAGCATTTT
CASSLSGYQPQHF
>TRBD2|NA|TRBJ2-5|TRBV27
TGTGCCAGCAGGGGACTAGCGGGAGGGCAAGAGACCCAGTACTTC
CASRGLAGGQETQYF
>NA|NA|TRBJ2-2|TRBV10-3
TGTGCCATCAGTGAGTCGAATAAGGCTGGCGGGAACACCGGGGAGCTGTTTTTT
CAISESNKAGGNTGELFF
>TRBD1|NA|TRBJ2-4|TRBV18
TGTGCCAGCTCACCCACCCCGGGGCAGGGGGAAAACATTCAGTACTTC
CASSPTPGQGENIQYF